This TCR beta chain was observed in a study of neurological immune-mediated disorders. This clonotype occurred many times. Its antigen is undetermined. Synthesis of cDNA was accomplished via 5'RACE employing 10-nucleotide random UMIs. TCRdb processed the 5' RACE reads anew with MiXCR; each CDR3 protein has one entry. Altogether about 16,000 distinct CDR3 sequences are present, 20% to 25% being singletons, with the ten largest covering around 23%. Findings of the study overall: The study found no CDR3 amino acid sequences shared by expanded clones across subjects, suggesting private repertoires in all groups. While HTLV-1-associated myelopathy showed the greatest TCR clonal expansion, multiple sclerosis showed the least, falling below healthy controls.

The unsorted libraries originated from 2 million PBMCs that had been stored at -80 C. The CDR3 covers 15 residues. J gave up 5 bases and V 4 bases, and 5 bases lay outside the gene matches. Germline V gene lookup returns CDR1 MNHNS and CDR2 SASEGT. The chain recombines TRBV6-1 with TRBJ2-1, with 10 bases matching TRBD2. The sequencing sample was made of PBMCs. The clonotype comes from a man in his fifties in good health. The CDR3 DNA reads as TGTGCCAGCAGTGGAGGACTAGCGGACCACAATGAGCAGTTCTTC. This translates into CASSGGLADHNEQFF.